This T cell receptor beta chain was identified in a study of blood T cell repertoires in COVID-19. Overall study context: Sample material is recorded as cDNA or gDNA derived from T cells, B-cell-depleted T cells, or PBMCs.

The V end lost 0 bases, the J end lost 6 bases, and 15 bases lay between the germline ends. There are 15 residues in the CDR3. Germline lookup yields CDR1 KGHSH and CDR2 LQKENI. The table came from immunoSEQ multiplex PCR; TCRdb's copy has only in-frame clones and leaves some out. This table holds about 80,000 clones, 88% found once. The chain carries TRBV18 and TRBJ2-7, with D possibly matching TRBD2 (5 bases). The source material was peripheral blood. The receptor's source is a woman at least 80 years old with acute or convalescent COVID-19. The CDR3 DNA reads TGTGCCAGCTCACCACCGTCTCGGGATCGGGTCGAGCAGTACTTC. It yields the protein CASSPPSRDRVEQYF. The whole variable domain, filled in from reference TRBV18 and TRBJ2-7, reads NAGVMQNPRHLVRRRGQEARLRCSPMKGHSHVYWYRQLPEEGLKFMVYLQKENIIDESGMPKERFSAEFPKEGPSILRIQQVVRGDSAAYFCASSPPSRDRVEQYFGPGTRLTVT.